The rows below give T cell receptor beta chains drawn from one sample of a study of CD8+ T cells in alopecia areata. Sequencing used immunoSEQ multiplex PCR; TCRdb keeps in-frame clones, though not all of them. The table has about 140,000 clones, 82% seen once; the top ten hold around 25%. The sequenced sample was CD8+ T cells sorted from blood, obtained at week 4, from a patient treated with tofacitinib. These receptors were taken from a human donor with alopecia areata. CDR3s include the opening cysteine and the closing phenylalanine or tryptophan. Fields, in order: clone size, D gene, J gene, V gene, CDR3 DNA, CDR3 protein. The D gene is left open where the match is weak. Clone size is not always given. Where it is, it says once, few, many or a class for expanded clones.

- | - | TRBJ1-5 | TRBV19 | TGTGCCAGTAGTATAGAGGTGGTCTACAATCAGCCCCAGCATTTT | CASSIEVVYNQPQHF
- | - | TRBJ1-5 | TRBV4-1 | TGCGCCAGCAGCCAAGATTTATCTTCAGGGTATAGCAATCAGCCCCAGCATTTT | CASSQDLSSGYSNQPQHF
- | - | TRBJ1-5 | TRBV29-1 | TGCAGCGTTGAAGATTTATGCGAGGGGGGGAATCAGCCCCAGCATTTT | CSVEDLCEGGNQPQHF
- | - | TRBJ2-7 | TRBV7-8 | TGTGCCAGCAGCCAACTGTCTTCGCTCCACGAGCAGTACTTC | CASSQLSSLHEQYF
- | TRBD2 | TRBJ2-3 | TRBV7-8 | TGTGCCAGCAGCTTAGCACATCGTCTAGCGGGGGACACAGATACGCAGTATTTT | CASSLAHRLAGDTDTQYF
- | TRBD2 | TRBJ2-5 | TRBV5-6 | TGTGCCAGCAGCTTCCTTCCTAGCGGGGGGCCTCACTTC | CASSFLPSGGPHF
- | TRBD2 | TRBJ2-2 | TRBV7-4 | TGTGCCAGCAGCTTAGCCGGGTTAGCGGGCCCGAACACCGGGGAGCTGTTTTTT | CASSLAGLAGPNTGELFF
- | - | TRBJ1-6 | TRBV27 | TGTGCCAGCAGTTTATCCGGGGGCGGTCATTCACCCCTCCACTTT | CASSLSGGGHSPLHF
- | - | TRBJ2-6 | TRBV7-9 | TGTGCCAGCAGTCGTACGGGGGGCCGCTCTGGGGCCAACGTCCTGACTTTC | CASSRTGGRSGANVLTF
- | - | TRBJ1-1 | TRBV4-1 | TGCGCCAGCAGCCCCCAGGGCGGTGACACTGAAGCTTTCTTT | CASSPQGGDTEAFF
- | TRBD1 | TRBJ2-7 | TRBV2 | TGTGCCAGCAGTGAATATCAACAGGGGTCGGGCGAGCAGTACTTC | CASSEYQQGSGEQYF
- | - | TRBJ2-7 | TRBV9 | TGTGCCAGCAGCGTAGGAAGGTTGGCAAGCTCCTACGAGCAGTACTTC | CASSVGRLASSYEQYF
- | TRBD1 | TRBJ2-7 | TRBV5-5 | TGTGCCAGCAGCTTGCCTTCAGGGGGAATCTACGAGCAGTACTTC | CASSLPSGGIYEQYF
- | - | TRBJ2-1 | TRBV29-1 | TGCAGCGTTGAAGGACTACCCAACAATGAGCAGTTCTTC | CSVEGLPNNEQFF
- | - | TRBJ2-1 | TRBV6-4 | TGTGCCAGCAGTGACTCGGGAACAGGGTACAATGAGCAGTTCTTC | CASSDSGTGYNEQFF
- | - | TRBJ2-2 | TRBV4-2 | TGTGCCAGCAGCCAGGGGGCTCGGGGCAACACCGGGGAGCTGTTTTTT | CASSQGARGNTGELFF
- | TRBD2 | TRBJ2-1 | TRBV29-1 | TGCAGCGCCGTCACTAGCGGGGGGGAGGTGGATGAGCAGTTCTTC | CSAVTSGGEVDEQFF
- | - | TRBJ1-1 | TRBV5-1 | TGCGCCAGCAGCTTGGCAGCGAACACTGAAGCTTTCTTT | CASSLAANTEAFF
- | - | TRBJ2-7 | TRBV7-8 | TGTGCCAGCAGCTTAGCGCGGGTGGCCAACTCCTACGAGCAGTACTTC | CASSLARVANSYEQYF
- | - | TRBJ2-6 | TRBV9 | TGTGCCAGCAGCGTAGCTTGGTGGGCCGGGGCCAACGTCCTGACTTTC | CASSVAWWAGANVLTF
once | - | TRBJ2-1 | TRBV27 | TGTGCCAGCAGTTTACTCCCAGACTACGCGACAGGCAATGAGCAGTTCTTC | CASSLLPDYATGNEQFF
few | - | TRBJ2-1 | TRBV23-1 | TGCGCCAGCAGTCAAAGGGGTGGGCTGAGGAATGAGCAGTTCTTC | CASSQRGGLRNEQFF
- | - | TRBJ2-7 | TRBV27 | TGTGCCAGCAGCACGGGACCCCTCTACGAGCAGTACTTC | CASSTGPLYEQYF
- | TRBD2 | TRBJ2-2 | TRBV27 | TGTGCCAGCAGCGTGGGGACTAGCGGTAACACCGGGGAGCTGTTTTTT | CASSVGTSGNTGELFF
- | - | TRBJ2-2 | TRBV30 | TGTGCCTGGAGTGCCCGAACCCGGGGCTGGAACACCGGGGAGCTGTTTTTT | CAWSARTRGWNTGELFF
few | - | TRBJ2-7 | TRBV4-1 | TGCGCCAGCAGCTCACGCCGAACAATGAAGACCTACGAGCAGTACTTC | CASSSRRTMKTYEQYF
- | - | TRBJ1-1 | TRBV10-3 | TGTGCCATCAGTGAGTCCCTGACCGTGGTAGAAGCTTTCTTT | CAISESLTVVEAFF
- | TRBD1 | TRBJ1-1 | TRBV30 | TGTGCCTGGGCGGGACAGCCCAACACTGAAGCTTTCTTT | CAWAGQPNTEAFF
- | - | TRBJ2-7 | TRBV5-1 | TGCGCCAGCAGCTTGTCTGGGTTCGAGCAGTACTTC | CASSLSGFEQYF
few | TRBD2 | TRBJ2-2 | TRBV4-3 | TGCGCCAGCAGCCAAATGCAAGGACTAGCGGCCAGGGGCGGGGAGCTGTTTTTT | CASSQMQGLAARGGELFF
- | - | TRBJ2-2 | TRBV5-6 | TGTGCCAGCAGCTCTGCGTCAGTCGAGCTGTTTTTT | CASSSASVELFF
- | - | TRBJ1-1 | TRBV11-2 | TGTGCCAGCAGCAAAGCAGGGTACAACACTGAAGCTTTCTTT | CASSKAGYNTEAFF
- | - | TRBJ2-3 | TRBV27 | TGTGCCAGCGGGGAACGGGACTTATTATTTTCAGATACGCAGTATTTT | CASGERDLLFSDTQYF
- | - | TRBJ2-7 | TRBV4-1 | TGCGCCAGCAGCCAAGATCGGGGAGACGAGCAGTACTTC | CASSQDRGDEQYF
- | - | TRBJ2-7 | TRBV6-5 | TGTGCCAGCAGTTTGGGACGGGCGGCCTACGAGCAGTACTTC | CASSLGRAAYEQYF
once | - | TRBJ2-1 | TRBV4-3 | TGCGCCAGCAGCCAAGGAGCCACAGTCTACAATGAGCAGTTCTTC | CASSQGATVYNEQFF
- | - | TRBJ2-1 | TRBV9 | TGTGCCAGCAGCGTAGGTTCCCTCCCCCCCTACAATGAGCAGTTCTTC | CASSVGSLPPYNEQFF
- | - | TRBJ1-2 | TRBV2 | TGTGCCAGCAGTGAATACGAGTCCGGGGGATATGGCTACACCTTC | CASSEYESGGYGYTF
- | TRBD1 | TRBJ2-3 | TRBV4-3 | TGCGCCAGCAGCCAAGATCGAGGGGGCCCTACAGATACGCAGTATTTT | CASSQDRGGPTDTQYF
few | - | TRBJ2-1 | TRBV7-9 | TGTGCCAGCAGCTTAAATCTAGCCCTTTACAATGAGCAGTTCTTC | CASSLNLALYNEQFF
once | TRBD1 | TRBJ2-7 | TRBV2 | TGTGCCAGCAGTGGGTTGACAGGGATCTACGAGCAGTACTTC | CASSGLTGIYEQYF
- | - | TRBJ1-3 | TRBV9 | TGTGCCAGCAGCGTAGCACAGGCTCCCGGAAACACCATATATTTT | CASSVAQAPGNTIYF
few | - | TRBJ2-1 | TRBV29-1 | TGCAGCGTTGAAGACGGTAGCGGAAAATCCTACAATGAGCAGTTCTTC | CSVEDGSGKSYNEQFF